This T cell receptor beta chain was recovered during a study of T cells in Graves' hyperthyroidism and ophthalmopathy. For the study at large: Peripheral blood was taken when the disease was first diagnosed, before any treatment began. Points from the study as a whole: Most expanded thyroid clonotypes above 0.001 also appeared in blood.

It was considered stable Graves' hyperthyroidism when ophthalmopathy did not progress within 18 months. The PBMCs were taken from about 9.7 ml of fresh peripheral blood. Authors of the study amplified TCR beta CDR3 regions from RNA transcripts. In the first-round RT-PCR of the TCR CDR3, the HTBI primer set was used. Each CDR3 protein gets one entry after TCRdb re-called the multiplex PCR reads with MiXCR. This sample has 300,000 to 450,000 distinct CDR3 sequences; approximately 25% occur once, and the top ten carry 73%. Notes on this clonotype: What it binds is unknown.

The CDR3 extends over 14 amino acids. Trimming stripped 0 bases from V and 1 base from J, with 8 bases between. Per the germline V gene, CDR1 is DFQATT and CDR2 is SNEGSKA (reference sequence). This TCR came from a man aged 50 to 59 with Graves' hyperthyroidism. This chain connects TRBV20-1 to TRBJ2-3; D not certain. Sequencing was carried out using blood. The DNA for the CDR3 is TGCAGTGCTAGAGATCTCAGTGGCACAGATACGCAGTATTTT. Translated: CSARDLSGTDTQYF.